This TCR beta chain was captured by sequencing in a study of cytomegalovirus exposure and HLA in healthy donors. Some clones are missing from TCRdb's copy, which holds only in-frame ones; the method was immunoSEQ multiplex PCR. The profile shows around 300,000 clones, around 90% of them singletons. The validation cohort, a group of more than 100 subjects, included the donors and was separate from the roughly 600-subject first cohort. Study-wide results and caveats: Most TCR sequences proved rare, with some public TCRs found in many donors. Researchers catalogued about 150 TCR beta chains as cytomegalovirus-associated.

Comments on this clone: Its target is unknown.

Trimming took 2 bases from V and 0 from J, leaving 6 bases between them. The germline V gene encodes CDR1 MNHNS and CDR2 SASEGT. The CDR3 extends over 14 amino acids. V and J are TRBV6-1 and TRBJ2-3; maybe TRBD1 (6 bases). Sequencing used PBMCs. This clonotype was obtained from a man aged 25 to 40 in good health and CMV-seronegative. The CDR3 loop reads CASSERGSTDTQYF. The CDR3, as DNA: TGTGCCAGCAGTGAAAGGGGGAGCACAGATACGCAGTATTTT.